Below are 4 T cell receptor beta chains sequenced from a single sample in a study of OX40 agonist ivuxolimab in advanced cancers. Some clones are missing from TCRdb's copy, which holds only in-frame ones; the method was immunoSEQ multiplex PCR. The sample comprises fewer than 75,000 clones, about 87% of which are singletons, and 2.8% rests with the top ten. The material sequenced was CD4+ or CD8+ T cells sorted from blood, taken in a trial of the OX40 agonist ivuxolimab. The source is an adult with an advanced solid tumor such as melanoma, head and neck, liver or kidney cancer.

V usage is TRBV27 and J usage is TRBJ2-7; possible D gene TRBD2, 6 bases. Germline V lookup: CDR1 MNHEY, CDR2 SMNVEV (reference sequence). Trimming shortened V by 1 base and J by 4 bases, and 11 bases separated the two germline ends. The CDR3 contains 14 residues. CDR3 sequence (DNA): TGTGCCAGCAGTTTATACGGGAGTGGATACGAGCAGTACTTC. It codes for CASSLYGSGYEQYF.

The CDR3 is CASSYGQGGGYTF. CDR3 in DNA: TGTGCCAGCAGTTACGGACAGGGAGGTGGCTACACCTTC. This sequence joins TRBV2 and TRBJ1-2; 8 positions agree with TRBD1. The CDR3 has 13 amino acids. CDR1 is SNHLY, CDR2 FYNNEI, per germline. Unmatched junction bases numbered 6, after V lost 5 bases and J lost 7 bases.

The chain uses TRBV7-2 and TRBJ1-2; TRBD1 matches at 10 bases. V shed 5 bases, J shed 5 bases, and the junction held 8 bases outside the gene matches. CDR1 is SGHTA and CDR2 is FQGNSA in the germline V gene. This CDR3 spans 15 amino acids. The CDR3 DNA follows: TGTGCCAGCAGCGGAGACAGGGGGCTCTATTATGGCTACACCTTC. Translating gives CASSGDRGLYYGYTF.

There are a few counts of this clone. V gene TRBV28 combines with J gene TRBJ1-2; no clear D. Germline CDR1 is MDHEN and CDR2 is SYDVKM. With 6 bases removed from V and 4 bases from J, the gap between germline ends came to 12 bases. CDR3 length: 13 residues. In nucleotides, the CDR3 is TGTGCCAGCAGGCAAAGGGCTAGCTATGGCTACACCTTC. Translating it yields CASRQRASYGYTF.